Following are 29 T cell receptor beta chains from one sample sequenced in a study of molecular identifiers for immune sequencing clone quantification listed by TCRdb under 2018. The library was obtained by PCR. TCRdb records Illumina HiSeq 4000 as the sequencer. The public reads were reprocessed in TCRdb via fastp at Q25 and MiXCR, keeping in-frame beta chains. Under each unique CDR3 protein, matching rows form one entry showing the most common genes and DNA. For this sample there are some 66,000 distinct CDR3 sequences; 15% to 20% appear just once. The top ten hold approximately 1.5% of the sample. The sequenced sample was naive CD8+ T cells from blood, with Jurkat cell RNA spiked in. Sample cell subset or site, as interpreted from the label and publication: FACS-sorted CD8+CD4-CCR7+CD45RA+ naive T cells. Receptors originate from a human donor in good health. Some libraries in this study had Jurkat cell RNA spiked in.

V usage is TRBV6-2 or TRBV6-3 and J usage is TRBJ2-1, with D tentatively TRBD2 (5 bases). With 8 bases removed from V and 0 bases from J, the gap between germline ends came to 5 bases. Looked up from germline, CDR1 is MNHEY and CDR2 is SVGEGT. The CDR3 has 12 amino acids. The CDR3 loop is CASGGSYNEQFF. The CDR3 region has the DNA TGTGCCAGCGGAGGCTCCTACAATGAGCAGTTCTTC.

V usage is TRBV19 and J usage is TRBJ2-1; D tentatively fits TRBD1 or TRBD2 (5 bases each). V was cut by 0 bases and J by 10 bases, with 13 bases left in between. The CDR3 extends over 14 amino acids. The germline V gene encodes CDR1 LNHDA and CDR2 SQIVND (reference sequence). The CDR3 DNA is TGTGCCAGTAGTATAGAGACGGGGCCAGGAGAGCAGTTCTTC. It translates to CASSIETGPGEQFF.

This clonotype was seen a few times. The chain couples TRBV4-3 to TRBJ2-7; a possible D gene is TRBD2 (5 bases). The V gene lost 0 bases and the J gene lost 3 bases, with 15 bases spanning the gap. The germline gives CDR1 LGHNA, CDR2 YSLEER. The CDR3 runs 16 residues. CDR3 in amino acids: CASSQDHPAASYEQYF. The CDR3 nucleotides are TGCGCCAGCAGCCAAGATCACCCAGCGGCAAGCTACGAGCAGTACTTC.

This clonotype was recorded at least ten times. The chain carries TRBV7-8 and TRBJ2-3; 9 bases line up with TRBD2. Germline CDR1 and CDR2: SGHVS and FQNEAQ. The CDR3 covers 19 residues. V was clipped by 5 bases and J by 1 base; unmatched bases: 16. CDR3 protein: CASSPRLAEIPRGTDTQYF. In DNA, the CDR3 is TGTGCCAGCAGCCCGAGACTAGCGGAGATACCCCGGGGCACAGATACGCAGTATTTT.

By proportion, this clonotype is medium-sized. The gene calls are TRBV9 and TRBJ2-7; the match to TRBD1 covers 11 bases. J was trimmed by 0 bases and V by 4 bases; bases with no gene match: 3. CDR1 and CDR2 (germline): SGDLS, YYNGEE. The CDR3 loop spans 15 amino acids. The CDR3 protein is CASSPGTGGSYEQYF. CDR3 sequence (DNA): TGTGCCAGCAGCCCGGGGACAGGGGGCTCCTACGAGCAGTACTTC.

This clonotype was seen ten or more times. The chain recombines TRBV28 with TRBJ2-7; 7 nucleotides line up with TRBD1. The length of the CDR3 is 18 residues. Germline V gene lookup returns CDR1 MDHEN and CDR2 SYDVKM. V lost 8 bases, J lost 0 bases, and 19 bases stayed unmatched. CDR3 nucleotide sequence: TGTGCCAGCGGCTCCCGGGACAGCCCGAACCTAAGCTCCTACGAGCAGTACTTC. This gives the protein CASGSRDSPNLSSYEQYF.

Note on this clonotype: At one boundary the junction diverges from the germline segment, which might be a read error. This sequence joins TRBV11-1 and TRBJ1-1; D call uncertain. The germline V gene has CDR1 SGHAT and CDR2 FQDESV (reference sequence). The CDR3 consists of 15 residues. Written as DNA, the CDR3 is TGCGCCAGCAGCCATTTCCCGGTATTGAAGACTGAAGCTTTCTTT. It codes for CASSHFPVLKTEAFF.

The table lists this clonotype with many counts. The V call is TRBV7-6, the J call TRBJ2-3; 9 bases are a match to TRBD2. The junction had 5 bases not matched to a gene; V was cut back by 5 bases and J by 2 bases. This CDR3 contains 15 residues. CDR1 and CDR2 (germline): SGHVS, FNYEAQ. The CDR3 DNA follows: TGTGCCAGCAGCCTGTTAGCGGGAGACACAGATACGCAGTATTTT. Translation: CASSLLAGDTDTQYF.

In its sample, this clonotype was seen many times. The genes are TRBV29-1 and TRBJ2-1; D is unresolved. Germline CDR1 and CDR2: SQVTM and ANQGSEA. Trimming pared 5 bases from V and 3 bases from J, leaving 14 bases between. This CDR3 is built from 14 residues. As DNA, the CDR3 is TGCAGCGTTACGGGTGGTCAACTCTACAATGAGCAGTTCTTC. Residues: CSVTGGQLYNEQFF.

This clonotype was seen ten or more times. The CDR3 nucleotides read TGTGCCACCAATCCCCGGGTAGGGGCCTCCTACGAGCAGTACTTC. Residues: CATNPRVGASYEQYF. V usage is TRBV15 and J usage is TRBJ2-7, with D possibly being TRBD1 (5 bases). The CDR3 length is 15 residues. The V and J ends lost 7 bases and 0 bases respectively, with 16 bases between them. CDR1 LNHNV and CDR2 YYDKDF come from the germline V gene (reference sequence).

In this sample, this clonotype turned up many times. The V call is TRBV24-1, the J call TRBJ2-1; 10 nucleotides match TRBD2. Trimming took 6 bases from V and 8 from J; bases not matched to a gene: 6. This CDR3 comprises 14 residues. Germline lookup yields CDR1 KGHDR and CDR2 SFDVKD. DNA for the CDR3: TGTGCCACCAGTTCTAGCGGGAGTAGGTATGAGCAGTTCTTC. Translated, it gives CATSSSGSRYEQFF.

This clonotype was detected many times. V gene TRBV30 combines with J gene TRBJ1-1, with D tentatively TRBD1 (5 bases). The CDR3 contains 11 residues. Trimming removed 3 bases from V and 4 bases from J, with 6 bases in between. Germline-derived CDR1 and CDR2 are GTSNPN and SVGIG (reference sequence). The CDR3 reads CAWRGGTEAFF. CDR3 in DNA: TGTGCCTGGAGGGGGGGCACTGAAGCTTTCTTT.

In its sample, this clonotype was seen many times. The V call is TRBV27, the J call TRBJ1-5, with TRBD1 matching over 9 bases. CDR3 length: 17 residues. Germline V gene sequence: CDR1 MNHEY, CDR2 SMNVEV (reference sequence). V shed 6 bases, J shed 9 bases, and the junction held 18 bases outside the gene matches. CDR3 protein: CASSQNQITGTGWPQHF. CDR3 nucleotides: TGTGCCAGCAGCCAAAATCAAATAACCGGGACAGGGTGGCCCCAGCATTTT.

This clonotype was found many times. The CDR3 bases are TGTGCCAGCAGCGAGAGAGGTTTCTCTGGAAACACCATATATTTT. Amino acid sequence: CASSERGFSGNTIYF. The chain couples TRBV9 to TRBJ1-3; no clear D gene. CDR3 length: 15 amino acids. V was clipped by 3 bases and J by 0 bases, with 10 bases between them. The germline V gene has CDR1 SGDLS and CDR2 YYNGEE.

On this clonotype: At one end, the junction sequence differs from germline, possibly due to a read error. The genes are TRBV7-9 and TRBJ2-3; possibly TRBD2 for D (6 bases). Per germline, CDR1 SEHNR and CDR2 FQNEAQ (reference sequence). The CDR3 is 15 amino acids. This CDR3 reads CASGLWDSSTDTQYF. The CDR3, as DNA: TGTGCCAGCGGCTTATGGGACTCTAGCACAGATACGCAGTATTTT.

For this clonotype: One end of the junction is discordant with germline, which a read error may explain. J is TRBJ1-2 and V is TRBV12-3 or TRBV12-4, with TRBD1 identical over 11 bases. This CDR3 region has 16 residues. The CDR3, as DNA: TGTGCCAGCAGAGGGACAGGGGGTCTGAGTAGCTATGGCTACGCCTTC. It yields the protein CASRGTGGLSSYGYAF.

As to this clonotype: Just one base apart from a much larger clone, this may be a read error. The chain is built from TRBV6-1 and TRBJ2-1; D gene uncertain. The V gene's germline CDR1 is MNHNS and CDR2 SASEGT. The CDR3 is made up of 11 amino acids. In DNA, the CDR3 is TGTGCCAGCATGTCCTACAATGAGCAGCTCTTC. Translating gives CASMSYNEQLF.

This clonotype was recorded many times. CDR3 sequence reads: CAWSIAGGDEQFF. CDR3 sequence (DNA): TGTGCCTGGAGTATAGCGGGAGGCGATGAGCAGTTCTTC. The rearrangement links TRBV30 to TRBJ2-1; 10 nucleotides align to TRBD2. After removal of 2 bases from V and 8 bases from J, the junction contained 3 bases not matched to a gene. The germline gives CDR1 GTSNPN, CDR2 SVGIG (reference sequence). CDR3 length equals 13 residues.

This clonotype was seen ten or more times. The CDR3 protein is CAISDTQGGADTQYF. DNA of the CDR3: TGTGCCATCAGTGACACCCAGGGGGGCGCAGATACGCAGTATTTT. The rearrangement joins TRBV10-3 to TRBJ2-3, with D tentatively TRBD1 (7 bases). The CDR3 extends over 15 amino acids. Deletions cut 3 bases from V and 4 bases from J, with 14 bases between. Looked up from germline, CDR1 is ENHRY and CDR2 is SYGVKD.

This clonotype occurred many times. The chain has TRBV19 and TRBJ2-1; D gene unclear. CDR1 LNHDA and CDR2 SQIVND come from the germline V gene (reference sequence). The CDR3 has 15 amino acids. V lost 5 bases, J lost 0 bases, and 11 bases lay in between. The CDR3 region is CASSFSPSSYNEQFF. The DNA for the CDR3 is TGTGCCAGTAGTTTCTCACCTAGCTCCTACAATGAGCAGTTCTTC.

The chain uses TRBV6-2 or TRBV6-3 and TRBJ2-7; D ambiguous. Trimming left V 2 bases short and J 3 bases short, with 8 bases between. Germline V gene lookup returns CDR1 MNHEY and CDR2 SVGEGT. This CDR3 has 13 residues. The DNA for the CDR3 is TGTGCCAGCAGTTACGGCACTAACTACGAGCAGTACTTC. It encodes CASSYGTNYEQYF.

In this sample, this clonotype turned up many times. This chain joins TRBV4-3 and TRBJ2-5; the match to TRBD2 covers 10 bases. Trimming cost V 0 bases and J 1 base; bases outside gene matches: 8. The length of the CDR3 is 18 residues. The germline gives CDR1 LGHNA, CDR2 YSLEER. The CDR3 is CASSQELAGASIQETQYF. In DNA form, the CDR3 reads TGCGCCAGCAGCCAAGAGCTAGCGGGAGCATCTATCCAAGAGACCCAGTACTTC.

This chain uses TRBV5-6 with TRBJ2-1, with D uncertain. The V gene lost 3 bases and the J gene lost 8 bases, with 9 bases spanning the gap. The CDR3 is made up of 12 amino acids. Germline V CDR1 and CDR2: SGHDT, YYEEEE. Here the CDR3 reads CASSSLTYEQFF. The CDR3 region has the DNA TGTGCCAGCAGCTCTCTTACGTATGAGCAGTTCTTC.

This clonotype came up many times. The V and J genes are TRBV6-6 and TRBJ2-7, with D tentatively TRBD1 or TRBD2 (5 bases each). Trimming took 2 bases from V and 0 from J, leaving 11 bases between them. CDR1 and CDR2 from the germline V gene are MNHNY and SVGAGI (reference sequence). The CDR3 spans 15 residues. CDR3 amino acids: CASSYLGPSSYEQYF. DNA for the CDR3: TGTGCCAGCAGTTACCTGGGACCGAGCTCCTACGAGCAGTACTTC.

This clonotype is deemed medium-sized. The V gene is TRBV6-6, the J gene TRBJ2-4, with D unresolved. The CDR3 contains 15 residues. V was shortened by 0 bases and J by 5 bases, with 11 bases between the two germline ends. Germline-derived CDR1 and CDR2 are MNHNY and SVGAGI (reference sequence). The CDR3, as DNA: TGTGCCAGCAGTTACTCATCGGAGCTTCAAAACATTCAGTACTTC. Translating it yields CASSYSSELQNIQYF.

This clonotype was recorded at least ten times. V and J are TRBV7-3 and TRBJ2-3; 13 bases match TRBD2. V was clipped by 5 bases and J by 2 bases; unmatched bases: 4. The CDR3 length is 16 residues. The germline gives CDR1 SGHTA, CDR2 FQGTGA. The DNA for the CDR3 is TGTGCCAGCAGCCCGGGACTAGCGGGGCCCACAGATACGCAGTATTTT. Its protein product is CASSPGLAGPTDTQYF.

The sample holds a few counts of this clonotype. This clone may be a read error of a much larger clone one base away. The V and J genes are TRBV6-2 or TRBV6-3 and TRBJ2-5; D unresolved. Germline-derived CDR1 and CDR2 are MNHEY and SVGEGT. The CDR3 consists of 14 residues. The CDR3 reads CACSYSISKETQYF. For the CDR3, the DNA is TGTGCCTGCAGTTACTCGATTTCCAAAGAGACCCAGTACTTC.

This clonotype was detected a few times. The V call is TRBV28, the J call TRBJ1-1, with 7 bases lining up with TRBD1. This CDR3 has 14 amino acids. Germline CDR1 MDHEN, CDR2 SYDVKM. The V segment lost 4 bases and the J segment 4 bases; nucleotides outside the gene matches: 6. CDR3 bases: TGTGCCAGCAGTTGGGACAGCTTATCCACTGAAGCTTTCTTT. This translates into CASSWDSLSTEAFF.

Concerning this clonotype itself: A read error is possible here, since a much larger clone lies one base away. The CDR3 DNA reads TGTGTCAGCTCCCCAGGTAGCTCCGAGCAGTACTTC. It codes for CVSSPGSSEQYF. The gene calls are TRBV7-9 and TRBJ2-7, with D unresolved. From germline, CDR1 is SEHNR and CDR2 FQNEAQ (reference sequence). This CDR3 has 12 residues.